This T cell receptor beta chain was recovered during a study of cytomegalovirus exposure and HLA in healthy donors. CDR1 and CDR2 (germline): LNHNV, YYDKDF (reference sequence). The CDR3 sequence is 19 residues long. The V and J ends lost 2 bases and 0 bases, in that order; junction bases with no gene match: 6. Primers for the PCR totalled 60 Vbeta and 13 Jbeta. Data came from immunoSEQ multiplex PCR; TCRdb stores just in-frame clones and leaves some out. The table lists 110,000 or so clones, around four fifths of them singletons. The sample consisted of PBMCs. This sequence was found in a woman aged 40 to 55 in good health and CMV-seropositive. This chain links TRBV15 with TRBJ2-1, with 14 bases that match TRBD2. CDR3: CATSRIPGLAGASYNEQFF. As DNA, the CDR3 is TGTGCCACCAGCAGAATTCCGGGACTAGCGGGGGCCTCCTACAATGAGCAGTTCTTC.